The present TCR beta chain was sequenced within a study of blood T cell repertoires in COVID-19. Study at large: Samples came from the United States, Italy and Spain, spanning acute and convalescent COVID-19.

This clone was counted a few times. The method was immunoSEQ multiplex PCR; TCRdb's version includes in-frame clones alone and lacks a portion of them. The table includes about 140,000 clones, about 83% detected once. J was trimmed by 6 bases and V by 4 bases; bases with no gene match: 7. This CDR3 spans 14 amino acids. Germline loops: CDR1 SGHRS, CDR2 YFSETQ. The genes are TRBV5-1 and TRBJ1-2; the match to TRBD1 covers 9 bases. This clonotype was obtained from a woman in her thirties or forties with acute or convalescent COVID-19. The material sequenced was peripheral blood. Here the CDR3 DNA reads TGCGCCAGCAGCCCCCGGACAGGGGATCATGGCTACACCTTC. Residues: CASSPRTGDHGYTF. Full variable domain (outside the CDR3, taken from reference TRBV5-1 and TRBJ1-2): KAGVTQTPRYLIKTRGQQVTLSCSPISGHRSVSWYQQTPGQGLQFLFEYFSETQRNKGNFPGRFSGRQFSNSRSEMNVSTLELGDSALYLCASSPRTGDHGYTFGSGTRLTVV.